A single sample is the source of the 22 T cell receptor beta chains below, sequenced in a study of monozygotic twins with inflammatory bowel disease. TCRdb reprocessed the 5' RACE reads, keeping one entry per CDR3 protein, no DNA. The sample table sets out tens of thousands of distinct CDR3 sequences. Material for sequencing was blood. Receptor source: a human donor with ulcerative colitis or Crohn's disease, or a healthy co-twin of an affected twin (not recorded which).

V gene TRBV3-1 combines with J gene TRBJ2-1. The CDR3 length is 13 residues. Germline CDR1 LGHDT, CDR2 YNNKEL (reference sequence). CDR3 amino acids: CASSQMLGNEQFF.

The CDR3: CASSISRVSSYEQYF. The chain recombines TRBV19 with TRBJ2-7. The CDR3 length is 15 residues. Germline CDR1 is LNHDA and CDR2 is SQIVND (reference sequence).

This chain connects TRBV5-6 to TRBJ2-5; there is no DNA to check the TCRdb D call of TRBD1. The CDR3 loop spans 15 amino acids. CDR1 is SGHDT and CDR2 is YYEEEE in the germline V gene. The CDR3 is CASMLLQGTEETQYF.

J is TRBJ1-6 and V is TRBV7-2. This CDR3 comprises 16 residues. Looked up from germline, CDR1 is SGHTA and CDR2 is FQGNSA. CDR3 in amino acids: CASSARQSSYNSPLHF. Filled out from reference TRBV7-2 and TRBJ1-6, the complete variable domain reads GAGVSQSPSNKVTEKGKDVELRCDPISGHTALYWYRQSLGQGLEFLIYFQGNSAPDKSGLPSDRFSAERTGGSVSTLTIQRTQQEDSAVYLCASSARQSSYNSPLHFGNGTRLTVT.

The V gene is TRBV19, the J gene TRBJ1-3. CDR1 and CDR2 (germline): LNHDA, SQIVND (reference sequence). This CDR3 region has 12 residues. The CDR3: CASSPTRDTIYF.

The rearrangement joins TRBV12-3 or TRBV12-4 to TRBJ1-1; TCRdb gives TRBD1 as the D gene, but with no DNA this cannot be confirmed. This CDR3 has 13 residues. The CDR3 loop is CASSFGGRTEAFF.

The CDR3 is CASSRGDAANEKLFF. This chain links TRBV6-1 with TRBJ1-4. CDR3 length equals 15 residues. The germline CDR1 and CDR2 sequences are MNHNS and SASEGT.

The chain combines TRBV20-1 with TRBJ2-7; TCRdb indicates TRBD2, and absent DNA this call remains unverified. The CDR3 spans 16 residues. CDR1 is DFQATT, CDR2 SNEGSKA, per germline (reference sequence). The CDR3 is CSATRASGTIRNEQYF.

The CDR3 sequence: CASSFFGNTEAFF. The V gene is TRBV5-1, the J gene TRBJ1-1. In germline, CDR1 is SGHRS, CDR2 YFSETQ. CDR3 length: 13 residues.

The gene calls are TRBV20-1 and TRBJ2-5; the TCRdb call, TRBD2, lacks DNA for checking. CDR3 length: 15 amino acids. Looked up from germline, CDR1 is DFQATT and CDR2 is SNEGSKA (reference sequence). CDR3 amino acids: CSARRAGGTEETQYF.

V and J are TRBV20-1 and TRBJ2-2. Per germline, CDR1 DFQATT and CDR2 SNEGSKA (reference sequence). This CDR3 is built from 14 residues. CDR3 loop: CSARDVSNAGELFF.

J is TRBJ1-1 and V is TRBV5-6. In germline, CDR1 is SGHDT, CDR2 YYEEEE. This CDR3 spans 15 amino acids. The CDR3 loop reads CASSFRGMMNTEAFF.

The chain uses TRBV18 and TRBJ1-4; TCRdb reports TRBD1, a call that lacks DNA to check it against. This CDR3 has 15 residues. CDR1 and CDR2 from the germline V gene are KGHSH and LQKENI. The CDR3 loop is CASSPNRGRNEKLFF.

The chain employs TRBV7-6 and TRBJ2-2; TCRdb designates TRBD2, a call that cannot be tested without DNA. Germline V gene lookup returns CDR1 SGHVS and CDR2 FNYEAQ. The CDR3 contains 19 residues. This CDR3 is CASSLVRSGGLANTGELFF. The full variable domain, with the rest looked up from reference TRBV7-6 and TRBJ2-2, is GAGVSQSPRYKVTKRGQDVALRCDPISGHVSLYWYRQALGQGPEFLTYFNYEAQQDKSGLPNDRFSAERPEGSISTLTIQRTEQRDSAMYRCASSLVRSGGLANTGELFFGEGSRLTVL.

V and J are TRBV11-3 and TRBJ2-3; TCRdb returns TRBD2, unconfirmable since there is no DNA. The CDR3 has 13 residues. Germline values: CDR1 SGHNT, CDR2 YENEEA. This chain's CDR3 is CASSLRPRYTQYF.

V and J are TRBV10-2 and TRBJ2-5. The CDR3 extends over 13 amino acids. Germline values: CDR1 WSHSY, CDR2 SAAADI. The CDR3: CASSLSTGETQYF.

The chain employs TRBV4-2 and TRBJ2-1. The CDR3 loop spans 15 amino acids. Germline lookup yields CDR1 LGHNA and CDR2 YNFKEQ. This CDR3 reads CASSQELEPYNEQFF.

V is TRBV11-2 and J is TRBJ1-3; TCRdb reports TRBD1, a call that lacks DNA to check it against. Germline lookup yields CDR1 SGHAT and CDR2 FQNNGV. The CDR3 is 14 residues long. CDR3 sequence: CASSFPGQVNTIYF.

This chain connects TRBV7-6 to TRBJ2-1. CDR3 length equals 13 residues. The V gene's germline CDR1 is SGHVS and CDR2 FNYEAQ. CDR3 sequence reads: CASSLVSSNEQFF.

CDR3 protein: CATTRGGGPSSYNEQFF. The rearrangement links TRBV11-2 to TRBJ2-1; absent DNA, TCRdb's TRBD1 call cannot be checked. The CDR3 is 17 residues long. The germline gives CDR1 SGHAT, CDR2 FQNNGV.

The chain links TRBV5-1 to TRBJ2-1; TCRdb returns TRBD2, unconfirmable since there is no DNA. Looked up from germline, CDR1 is SGHRS and CDR2 is YFSETQ. This CDR3 has 16 residues. CDR3 loop: CASSLGTQRGNNEQFF.

This sequence joins TRBV25-1 and TRBJ2-7; as DNA is missing, the TRBD1 call by TCRdb cannot be tested. Germline V lookup: CDR1 MGHDK, CDR2 SYGVNS. The CDR3 is made up of 14 amino acids. CDR3 loop: CASSEFQGAHEQYF.